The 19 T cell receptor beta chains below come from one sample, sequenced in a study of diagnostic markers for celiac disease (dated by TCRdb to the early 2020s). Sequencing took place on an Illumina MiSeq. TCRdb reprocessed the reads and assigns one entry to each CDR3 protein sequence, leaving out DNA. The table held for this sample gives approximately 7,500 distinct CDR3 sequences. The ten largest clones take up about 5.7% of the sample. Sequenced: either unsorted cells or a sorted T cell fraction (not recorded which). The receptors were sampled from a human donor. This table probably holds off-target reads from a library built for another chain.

CDR3 sequence: CASSSLDRPPYGYTF. This chain connects TRBV12-3 or TRBV12-4 to TRBJ1-2; absent DNA, TCRdb's TRBD1 call cannot be checked. This CDR3 has 15 amino acids.

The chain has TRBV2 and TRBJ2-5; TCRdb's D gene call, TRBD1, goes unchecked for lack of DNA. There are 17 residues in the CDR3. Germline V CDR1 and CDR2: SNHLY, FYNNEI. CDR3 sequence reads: CASSEISGGWGQETQYF.

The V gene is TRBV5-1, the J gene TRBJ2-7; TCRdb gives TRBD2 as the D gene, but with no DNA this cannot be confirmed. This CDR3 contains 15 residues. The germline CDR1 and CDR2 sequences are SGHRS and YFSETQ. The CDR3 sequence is CASSLDPSGGYEQYF.

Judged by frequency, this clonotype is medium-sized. CDR3 sequence: CSARDGGTGDEQFF. V usage is TRBV20-1 and J usage is TRBJ2-1; TCRdb reports TRBD1, a call that lacks DNA to check it against. CDR1 and CDR2 from the germline V gene are DFQATT and SNEGSKA (reference sequence). This CDR3 spans 14 amino acids.

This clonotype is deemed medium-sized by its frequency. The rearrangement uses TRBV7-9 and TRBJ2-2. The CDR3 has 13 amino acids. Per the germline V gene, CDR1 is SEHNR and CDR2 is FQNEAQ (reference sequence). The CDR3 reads CASTEGNTGELFF.

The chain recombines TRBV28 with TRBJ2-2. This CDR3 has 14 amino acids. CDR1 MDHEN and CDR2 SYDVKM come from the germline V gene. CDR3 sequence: CASSLELNTGELFF.

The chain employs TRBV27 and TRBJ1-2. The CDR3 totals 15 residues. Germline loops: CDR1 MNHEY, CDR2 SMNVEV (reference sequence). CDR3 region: CASSLNRASIYGYTF.

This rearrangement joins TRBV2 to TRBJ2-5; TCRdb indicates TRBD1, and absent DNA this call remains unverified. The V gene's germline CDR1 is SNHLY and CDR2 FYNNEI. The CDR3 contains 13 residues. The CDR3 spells CASRRDREETQYF.

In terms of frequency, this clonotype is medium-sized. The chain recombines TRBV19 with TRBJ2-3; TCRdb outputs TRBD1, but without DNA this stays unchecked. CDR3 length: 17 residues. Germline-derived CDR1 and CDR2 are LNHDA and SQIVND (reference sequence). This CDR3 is CASSIAPGQGASDTQYF.

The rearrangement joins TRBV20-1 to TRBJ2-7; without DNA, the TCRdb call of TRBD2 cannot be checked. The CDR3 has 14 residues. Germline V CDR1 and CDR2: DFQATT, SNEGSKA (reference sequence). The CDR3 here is CSARIAGGGYEQYF.

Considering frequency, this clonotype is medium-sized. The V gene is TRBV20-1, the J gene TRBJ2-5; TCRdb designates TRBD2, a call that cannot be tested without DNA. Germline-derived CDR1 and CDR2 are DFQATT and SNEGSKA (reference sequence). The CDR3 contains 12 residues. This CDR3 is CSAQAGQETQYF.

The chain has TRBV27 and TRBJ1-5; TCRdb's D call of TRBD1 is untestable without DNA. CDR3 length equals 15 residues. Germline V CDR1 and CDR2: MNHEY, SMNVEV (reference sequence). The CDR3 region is CASSLSWDRDQPQHF.

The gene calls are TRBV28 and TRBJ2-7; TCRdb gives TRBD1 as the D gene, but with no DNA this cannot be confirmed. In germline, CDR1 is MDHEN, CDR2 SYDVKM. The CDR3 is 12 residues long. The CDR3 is CASSSGGAKQYF.

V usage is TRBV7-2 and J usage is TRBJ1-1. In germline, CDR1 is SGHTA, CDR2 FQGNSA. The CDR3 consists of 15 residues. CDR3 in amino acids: CASSFWGGSDTEAFF.

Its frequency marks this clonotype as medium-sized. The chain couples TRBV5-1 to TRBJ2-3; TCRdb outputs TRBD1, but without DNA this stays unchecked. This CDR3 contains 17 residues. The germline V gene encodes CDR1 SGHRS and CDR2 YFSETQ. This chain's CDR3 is CASSQGPTGGLTDTQYF.

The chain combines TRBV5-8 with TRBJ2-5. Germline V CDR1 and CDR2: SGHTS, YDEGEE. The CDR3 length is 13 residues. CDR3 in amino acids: CASSLSQQETQYF. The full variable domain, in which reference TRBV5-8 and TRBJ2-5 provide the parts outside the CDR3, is EAGVTQSPTHLIKTRGQQATLRCSPISGHTSVYWYQQALGLGLQFLLWYDEGEERNRGNFPPRFSGRQFPNYSSELNVNALELEDSALYLCASSLSQQETQYFGPGTRLLVL.

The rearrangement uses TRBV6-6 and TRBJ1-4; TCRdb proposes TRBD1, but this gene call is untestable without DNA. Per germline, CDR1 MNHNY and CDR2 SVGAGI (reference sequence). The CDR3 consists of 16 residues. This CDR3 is CASSPGSGSTNEKLFF.

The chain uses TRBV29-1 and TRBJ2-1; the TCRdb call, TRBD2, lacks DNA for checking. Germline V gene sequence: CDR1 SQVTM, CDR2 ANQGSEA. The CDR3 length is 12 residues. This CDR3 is CSGLAVYNEQFF.

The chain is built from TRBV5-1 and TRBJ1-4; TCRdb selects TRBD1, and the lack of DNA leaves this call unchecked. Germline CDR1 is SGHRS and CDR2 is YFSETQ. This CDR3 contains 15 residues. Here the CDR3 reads CASSYTGGGNEKLFF.